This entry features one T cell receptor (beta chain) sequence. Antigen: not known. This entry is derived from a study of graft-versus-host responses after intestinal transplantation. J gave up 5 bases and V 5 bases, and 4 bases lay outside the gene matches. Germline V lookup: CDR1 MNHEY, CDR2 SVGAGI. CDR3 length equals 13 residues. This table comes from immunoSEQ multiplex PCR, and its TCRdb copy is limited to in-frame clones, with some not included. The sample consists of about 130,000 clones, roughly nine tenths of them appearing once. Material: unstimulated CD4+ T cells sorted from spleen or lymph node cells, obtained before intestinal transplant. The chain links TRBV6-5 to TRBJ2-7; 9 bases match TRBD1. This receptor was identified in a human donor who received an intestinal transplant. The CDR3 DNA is TGTGCCAGCAGTCAGACAGGGGGGCACGAGCAGTACTTC. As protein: CASSQTGGHEQYF.